This entry features one T cell receptor beta chain sequence. This clonotype was found many times. The clone's antigen remains unknown. Base qualities are missing; no much larger clone stands one base away. Libraries were prepared through 5' RACE. TCRdb names NextSeq 500 as the instrument used. The TCR library protocol attached a unique molecular identifier to each TCR cDNA molecule to allow correction of PCR and sequencing errors. The published analysis was carried out like this. TCR identification, UMI-based error correction and CDR3 extraction were performed with Decombinator tools. Expanded TCRs were defined as those above a frequency of 2 per 1,000, corresponding to the top 1% of the tumor frequency distribution. Renyi diversity was computed with the R vegan package after each repertoire had been subsampled 100 times to 5,000 TCRs. CDR3 similarity networks were constructed using string-kernel similarity of amino acid triplets, with links drawn between CDR3s whose pairwise similarity was above 0.82. Through fastp at Q25 and MiXCR, TCRdb rebuilt clones from the public reads, retaining in-frame beta chains. Entries that share a CDR3 protein sequence are merged under the most common genes and DNA. TCRdb's processing, not the authors' own work, is the source of the V and J calls. The sample records 20,000 or so distinct CDR3 sequences, about 3.3% of which are singletons. Clones ranked in the top ten supply about 28% of the sample.

The sample's time point label is to be understood as: sample taken at primary tumor resection. The donors were about 65 patients from the lung TRACERx cohort who had early-stage, untreated non-small cell lung cancer. Without any cell sorting, TCR sequencing was performed on whole RNA extracted either from tumor and nontumor lung tissue or from cryopreserved PBMC samples. Patients were selected for TCR sequencing only if sufficient RNA was available from at least two tumor regions. CDR3 length: 14 amino acids, cysteine to phenylalanine. The sequence is cut down to CDR3 DNA, 42 bases in frame from base 1. CDR1 is given as MNHNS and CDR2 as SASEGT, both from the germline V gene. V loses 1 base, J loses 2 bases, and the germline ends lie 8 bases apart. The sample belongs to a study of spatial heterogeneity in lung cancer (dated by TCRdb to between 2019 and 2020). Looking at the study overall: More beta-chain than alpha-chain transcripts were consistently detected, likely reflecting higher beta-chain transcript abundance. In the raw uncorrected reads, each unique combination of TCR and UMI appeared more than ten times on average. TCR repertoire features were related to nonsynonymous mutation counts determined by whole-exome sequencing of tumor tissue. The study quantitatively compared TCR alpha and beta repertoires across multiple tumor regions, matched nontumor lung and blood in non-small cell lung cancer. Both alpha and beta chains were TCR-sequenced in 200 to 250 tumor regions, about 64 matched nontumor lung samples and around 54 PBMC samples obtained at surgery.

The investigation overall reported the following: Ubiquitous expanded tumor TCRs were found in blood more often at tumor resection than at routine follow-up. Confirming at a functional level the hypothesis that regional TCRs recognize regional mutations was considered to require additional single-cell paired TCR alpha and beta sequencing.

This material consisted of PBMCs, taken at surgery. The receptor was derived from a female donor with early-stage non-small cell lung cancer. The chain is assembled from TRBV6-1 and TRBJ1-2; no D gene can be assigned with confidence. The nucleotide sequence is given as TGTGCCAGCAGTGAAGTTTTAAGGAACTATGGCTACACCTTC. The encoded protein is CASSEVLRNYGYTF.